This T cell receptor (beta chain) was captured by sequencing in a study of shared clonotypes between healthy human individuals. Turning to the study itself: Per donor, three plates held CD4 naive cells, three held CD4 memory, two held CD8 naive and one held CD8 memory. Study outcomes and limitations: Clonotypes which were not shared had lower generation probabilities than clonotypes that all four donors shared.

Here immunoSEQ multiplex PCR was the method, and the copy in TCRdb shows in-frame clones only, minus some. The sample consists of 2 million to 3 million clones, around 94% of them appearing once. Healthy and HIV-negative, the adult donors had no recent acute infections or vaccinations. The V gene's germline CDR1 is MDHEN and CDR2 SYDVKM. The CDR3 spans 16 residues. The V end lost 3 bases, the J end lost 2 bases, and 16 bases lay between the germline ends. Concerning this clone: No antigen is known for it.

The receptor was derived from a man aged 18 to 29 in good health. Sequencing used naive CD4+ T cells sorted from blood. Noted subset: CD45RA+ positively selected. The chain is built from TRBV28 and TRBJ1-2; D ambiguous. Here the CDR3 reads CASSLAQTIANYGYTF. CDR3 nucleotides: TGTGCCAGCAGTTTGGCCCAGACAATAGCCAACTATGGCTACACCTTC.